The present T cell receptor beta chain was sequenced within a study of PD-L1 blockade in urothelial cancer. Data came from immunoSEQ multiplex PCR; TCRdb stores just in-frame clones and leaves some out. Among over 100,000 clones listed, roughly 80% were seen once. Notes on the study in general: Prediction of better survival came from below-median pretreatment blood TCR clonality. Expansion of tumor-associated blood clones at 3 weeks was greater in durable-benefit patients.

As to time point: pretreatment peripheral blood. To note about this clone: What it recognizes is unknown.

V lost 3 bases and J lost 10; bases outside the gene matches: 9. Germline CDR1 and CDR2: SGDLS and YYNGEE. This CDR3 spans 14 amino acids. This sequence was found in a man in his forties or fifties with urothelial cancer. The rearrangement links TRBV9 to TRBJ2-1; 8 bases are a match to TRBD1. Source: PBMCs, taken around atezolizumab (anti-PD-L1) treatment. The chain's CDR3 is CASSAGTGPREQFF. The CDR3 DNA is TGTGCCAGCAGCGCAGGGACAGGCCCCCGCGAGCAGTTCTTC. Combining the CDR3 with reference TRBV9 and TRBJ2-1 gives the whole variable domain DSGVTQTPKHLITATGQRVTLRCSPRSGDLSVYWYQQSLDQGLQFLIQYYNGEERAKGNILERFSAQQFPDLHSELNLSSLELGDSALYFCASSAGTGPREQFFGPGTRLTVL.